The 21 T cell receptor beta chains below all came from one sample that was sequenced in a study of blood T cell repertoires in COVID-19. Assay: immunoSEQ multiplex PCR; the TCRdb copy retains only in-frame clones and omits some. The sample includes over 300,000 clones, 70% to 90% of them seen just once. Sample: PBMCs or T cells enriched from blood (not recorded which). All receptors come from a woman aged 30 to 39 who had recovered from COVID-19.

The chain uses TRBV11-1 and TRBJ1-1; 7 bases align to TRBD1. The CDR3 has 14 residues. The germline V gene has CDR1 SGHAT and CDR2 FQDESV (reference sequence). V gave up 5 bases and J gave up 7 bases; unmatched junction bases: 10. CDR3 residues: CASSPFRQGREAFF. In DNA, the CDR3 is TGTGCCAGCAGCCCGTTCCGACAGGGACGTGAAGCTTTCTTT.

The chain links TRBV5-4 to TRBJ1-4, with D perhaps matching TRBD1 (5 bases). V lost 0 bases and J lost 6, with 9 bases in between. The CDR3 has 14 residues. Germline lookup yields CDR1 SGHNT and CDR2 YYREEE (reference sequence). The DNA for the CDR3 is TGTGCCAGCAGCTTGGATAGGGGTGATGAAAAACTGTTTTTT. Encoded protein: CASSLDRGDEKLFF.

The CDR3 DNA reads as TGCAGCGCTTACAGGGTTGTTGAAGCTTTCTTT. It codes for CSAYRVVEAFF. The chain employs TRBV29-1 and TRBJ1-1, with D maybe TRBD1 (6 bases). V was clipped by 7 bases and J by 7 bases, with 13 bases between them. Germline V gene sequence: CDR1 SQVTM, CDR2 ANQGSEA. The CDR3 sequence is 11 residues long. The entire variable domain, with the rest obtained from reference TRBV29-1 and TRBJ1-1, is as follows: SAVISQKPSRDICQRGTSLTIQCQVDSQVTMMFWYRQQPGQSLTLIATANQGSEATYESGFVIDKFPISRPNLTFSTLTVSNMSPEDSSIYLCSAYRVVEAFFGQGTRLTVV.

The V call is TRBV4-1, the J call TRBJ2-7, with D possibly being TRBD2 (5 bases). This CDR3 is built from 15 residues. Trimming stripped 1 base from V and 3 bases from J, with 13 bases between. Looked up from germline, CDR1 is MGHRA and CDR2 is YSYEKL. The CDR3: CASSQGAGLLYEQYF. CDR3 sequence (DNA): TGCGCCAGCAGCCAAGGGGCCGGACTCCTCTACGAGCAGTACTTC.

This clone was seen a single time. V is TRBV7-6 and J is TRBJ1-6; D possibly corresponds to TRBD1 (5 bases). V shed 2 bases and J shed 7 bases, with 15 bases lying between them. The CDR3 has 16 residues. Per germline, CDR1 SGHVS and CDR2 FNYEAQ. CDR3 nucleotide sequence: TGTGCCAGCAGCTTATCTCCCAGGGATGGAAATTCACCCCTCCACTTT. It specifies CASSLSPRDGNSPLHF.

The chain uses TRBV10-3 and TRBJ1-6; D may be TRBD1 (6 bases). The length of the CDR3 is 13 residues. The germline gives CDR1 ENHRY, CDR2 SYGVKD. V lost 3 bases to trimming and J lost 13 bases, with 13 bases between them. The CDR3, as DNA: TGTGCCATCAGTGATAATCCGAGGGGGCCCCTCCACTTT. Translating gives CAISDNPRGPLHF.

The chain uses TRBV25-1 and TRBJ1-1; TRBD1 is a possible D gene (5 bases). The CDR3 runs to 14 residues. Germline-derived CDR1 and CDR2 are MGHDK and SYGVNS. With 6 bases removed from V and 3 bases from J, the gap between germline ends came to 14 bases. The CDR3 loop reads CASRTLGEHTEAFF. DNA for the CDR3: TGTGCCAGCAGGACTCTAGGGGAACACACTGAAGCTTTCTTT.

The chain couples TRBV7-3 to TRBJ2-3; 7 bases align to TRBD1. Germline trimming cut 6 bases from V and 2 bases from J; bases unmatched to any gene: 11. Germline CDR1 reads SGHTA; CDR2 reads FQGTGA. The CDR3 totals 16 residues. CDR3 nucleotide sequence: TGTGCCAGCAGAAACACCGAGGGGACAGACACAGATACGCAGTATTTT. Its protein is CASRNTEGTDTDTQYF.

The gene calls are TRBV3-1 (or the pseudogene TRBV3-2) and TRBJ2-3, with 7 bases identical to TRBD1. The germline V gene encodes CDR1 LGHDT and CDR2 YNNKEL (reference sequence). This CDR3 has 12 residues. With 4 bases clipped from V and 6 bases from J, the junction kept 1 base outside the gene matches. DNA of the CDR3: TGTGCCAGCAGCCGACAGGGTGATACGCAGTATTTT. Its translation is CASSRQGDTQYF.

The genes are TRBV5-4 and TRBJ1-1; weak D call: TRBD1 (6 bases). Trimming left V 3 bases short and J 0 bases short, with 12 bases between. The CDR3 totals 15 residues. Germline loops: CDR1 SGHNT, CDR2 YYREEE (reference sequence). CDR3 nucleotides: TGTGCCAGCAGCTGGGGGACATCGATGAACACTGAAGCTTTCTTT. Translating gives CASSWGTSMNTEAFF. The full variable domain, completed using reference TRBV5-4 and TRBJ1-1, is ETGVTQSPTHLIKTRGQQVTLRCSSQSGHNTVSWYQQALGQGPQFIFQYYREEENGRGNFPPRFSGLQFPNYSSELNVNALELDDSALYLCASSWGTSMNTEAFFGQGTRLTVV.

The chain has TRBV7-9 and TRBJ1-5; 7 bases align to TRBD1. The V gene's germline CDR1 is SEHNR and CDR2 FQNEAQ (reference sequence). Trimming at V came to 3 bases and at J to 7 bases, leaving 6 bases not matched to a gene. The CDR3 loop spans 14 amino acids. Written as DNA, the CDR3 is TGTGCCAGCAGCTTCGCCGGGACAGCACAGCCCCAGCATTTT. Translation: CASSFAGTAQPQHF.

The table lists this clone with a count of one. The V gene is TRBV28, the J gene TRBJ1-5; 10 nucleotides match TRBD1. Germline CDR1 is MDHEN and CDR2 is SYDVKM. CDR3 length: 16 residues. The V segment lost 6 bases and the J segment 2 bases; nucleotides outside the gene matches: 7. CDR3 coding DNA: TGTGCCAGCAGGGAGACAGGGGGCATTGGCAATCAGCCCCAGCATTTT. Protein product: CASRETGGIGNQPQHF.

The rearrangement joins TRBV30 to TRBJ1-4; TRBD1 aligns across 7 bases. The junction had 10 bases not matched to a gene; V was cut back by 8 bases and J by 7 bases. The CDR3 is made up of 13 amino acids. Germline-derived CDR1 and CDR2 are GTSNPN and SVGIG (reference sequence). CDR3: CARSTGNSEKLFF. The CDR3, as DNA: TGTGCCAGATCGACAGGGAACTCTGAAAAACTGTTTTTT.

This clone was counted between two and nine times. V usage is TRBV4-2 and J usage is TRBJ2-1; 14 positions match TRBD2. J was trimmed by 5 bases and V by 5 bases; bases with no gene match: 8. Germline V lookup: CDR1 LGHNA, CDR2 YNFKEQ. CDR3 size: 17 residues. As DNA, the CDR3 is TGTGCCAGCAGCACCCGGACTAGCGGGGGGTTAAACAATGAGCAGTTCTTC. Protein product: CASSTRTSGGLNNEQFF.

V and J are TRBV4-2 and TRBJ1-2; 7 bases align to TRBD1. V shed 3 bases, J shed 2 bases, and the junction held 9 bases outside the gene matches. The germline V gene encodes CDR1 LGHNA and CDR2 YNFKEQ. The CDR3 is 16 amino acids. CDR3 in amino acids: CASSQRTTGWNYGYTF. CDR3 DNA sequence: TGTGCCAGCAGCCAGAGGACGACAGGGTGGAACTATGGCTACACCTTC.

The chain has TRBV4-1 and TRBJ1-2; D gene uncertain. Germline V gene data show CDR1 as MGHRA and CDR2 as YSYEKL. Trimming took 0 bases from V and 3 from J, leaving 8 bases between them. This CDR3 contains 14 residues. CDR3 protein: CASSQDREDYGYTF. The CDR3 coding sequence is TGCGCCAGCAGCCAAGACAGAGAGGACTATGGCTACACCTTC.

The chain combines TRBV5-4 with TRBJ1-1; 7 bases map to TRBD1. V gave up 0 bases and J gave up 5 bases; unmatched junction bases: 4. Germline V gives CDR1 SGHNT, CDR2 YYREEE (reference sequence). The CDR3 is made up of 14 amino acids. In DNA form, the CDR3 reads TGTGCCAGCAGCTTGGGAGACAGGGTTACTGAAGCTTTCTTT. Residues: CASSLGDRVTEAFF.

This sequence joins TRBV13 and TRBJ2-7, with a possible D match to TRBD1 (7 bases). Germline V gives CDR1 PRHDT, CDR2 FYEKMQ (reference sequence). Trimming left V 6 bases short and J 5 bases short, with 20 bases between. CDR3 size: 15 residues. CDR3 sequence (DNA): TGTGCCAGCAGGGAGGGTGGCAGGGGGGACCACGAGCAGTACTTC. It encodes CASREGGRGDHEQYF.

CDR3 in amino acids: CASSLAGGNQPQHF. Written as DNA, the CDR3 is TGTGCCAGCAGTTTGGCCGGGGGAAATCAGCCCCAGCATTTT. This chain uses TRBV27 with TRBJ1-5; possibly TRBD1 for D (5 bases). This CDR3 spans 14 amino acids. Trimming shortened V by 3 bases and J by 4 bases, and 10 bases separated the two germline ends. In germline, CDR1 is MNHEY, CDR2 SMNVEV (reference sequence).

The chain combines TRBV24-1 with TRBJ2-5, with a tentative D call TRBD1 (6 bases). The CDR3 sequence is 13 residues long. Trimming shortened V by 7 bases and J by 4 bases, and 12 bases separated the two germline ends. CDR1 and CDR2 from the germline V gene are KGHDR and SFDVKD. Here the CDR3 reads CATRGQILETQYF. Written as DNA, the CDR3 is TGTGCCACCAGAGGACAGATCTTAGAGACCCAGTACTTC.

The chain employs TRBV9 and TRBJ2-7; 8 bases fit TRBD1. V lost 0 bases to trimming and J lost 6 bases; unmatched junction nucleotides: 14. Germline V gives CDR1 SGDLS, CDR2 YYNGEE. The CDR3 extends over 17 amino acids. The CDR3 coding sequence is TGTGCCAGCAGCGTAGCGGCAGGGGGCGCCGCCGGGATCGAGCAGTACTTC. Its translation is CASSVAAGGAAGIEQYF.